Below, 18 T cell receptor beta chains from the same sample are listed, as sequenced in a study of vaccination effects on CD4 cells after COVID-19. The table came from immunoSEQ multiplex PCR; TCRdb's copy has only in-frame clones and leaves some out. The sample holds 65,000 or so clones; roughly four fifths are singletons and the top ten take roughly 2.8%. Prior to sequencing, the ViraFEST assay stimulated PBMC with viral peptide pools, which expanded the antigen-specific CD4+ T cells. After less than twelve days in culture, the CD4+ T cells were isolated. Vaccine recipients, nucleocapsid antibody negative, had no prior SARS-CoV-2 infection. The antigens these receptors bind are not known. The source material was CD4+ T cells from PBMCs cultured with HCoV-NL63 spike peptides, sampled before COVID-19 vaccination. The source of these receptors is a human donor who received a COVID-19 vaccine.

The J gene is TRBJ2-2, the V gene TRBV3-1 (or the pseudogene TRBV3-2), with D perhaps TRBD1 (6 bases). The CDR3 loop spans 13 amino acids. Per germline, CDR1 LGHDT and CDR2 YNNKEL (reference sequence). V shed 5 bases and J shed 6 bases, with 10 bases lying between them. CDR3 DNA: TGTGCCAGCAGCTTCCGACAGGCCGGGGAGCTGTTTTTT. It yields the protein CASSFRQAGELFF.

The count of this clone is one. The chain joins TRBV18 to TRBJ1-3, with a tentative D call TRBD1 (5 bases). V gave up 6 bases and J gave up 0 bases, with 9 bases separating them. This CDR3 contains 14 residues. The V gene's germline CDR1 is KGHSH and CDR2 LQKENI. CDR3 protein: CASSLTDSGNTIYF. The CDR3 DNA reads as TGTGCCAGCTCCCTGACAGACTCTGGAAACACCATATATTTT.

The V gene is TRBV19, the J gene TRBJ2-3; 8 nucleotides agree with TRBD2. After removal of 7 bases from V and 2 bases from J, the junction contained 14 bases not matched to a gene. This CDR3 comprises 17 residues. Per germline, CDR1 LNHDA and CDR2 SQIVND (reference sequence). CDR3 coding DNA: TGTGCCAGTAACCGAGGACTAGCTGGGGGATACACAGATACGCAGTATTTT. Translating it yields CASNRGLAGGYTDTQYF. The whole variable domain, remainder taken from reference TRBV19 and TRBJ2-3, is DGGITQSPKYLFRKEGQNVTLSCEQNLNHDAMYWYRQDPGQGLRLIYYSQIVNDFQKGDIAEGYSVSREKKESFPLTVTSAQKNPTAFYLCASNRGLAGGYTDTQYFGPGTRLTVL.

The gene calls are TRBV10-3 and TRBJ2-7; TRBD2 matches 16 bases. J lost 6 bases, V lost 6 bases, and 5 bases had no gene match. Germline CDR1 and CDR2: ENHRY and SYGVKD. The CDR3 is 15 residues long. This CDR3 is CAISPGLAGGFEQYV. As DNA, the CDR3 is TGTGCCATCAGCCCGGGACTAGCGGGGGGGTTCGAGCAGTACGTC.

The gene calls are TRBV2 and TRBJ1-2; perhaps TRBD1 as D (5 bases). Germline values: CDR1 SNHLY, CDR2 FYNNEI. The V gene lost 6 bases and the J gene lost 2 bases, with 10 bases spanning the gap. The CDR3 covers 13 residues. The CDR3, as DNA: TGTGCCAGCAGGGATGGGGCGAACTATGGCTACACCTTC. Protein: CASRDGANYGYTF.

The rearrangement links TRBV9 to TRBJ2-2, with TRBD2 matching over 8 bases. This CDR3 comprises 17 residues. CDR1 SGDLS and CDR2 YYNGEE come from the germline V gene. V lost 3 bases, J lost 0 bases, and 7 bases stayed unmatched. CDR3 in DNA: TGTGCCAGCAGCGCCCGGGCCGGGGGGGCGAACACCGGGGAGCTGTTTTTT. It encodes CASSARAGGANTGELFF.

This rearrangement joins TRBV28 to TRBJ2-1; D remains ambiguous. The CDR3 spans 15 residues. Germline V lookup: CDR1 MDHEN, CDR2 SYDVKM. V lost 4 bases and J 4 bases, leaving 14 bases between the germline ends. The CDR3 loop is CASSSIPLQYNEQFF. CDR3 coding DNA: TGTGCCAGCAGTTCTATCCCCTTACAGTACAATGAGCAGTTCTTC. The full variable domain, with the rest looked up from reference TRBV28 and TRBJ2-1, is DVKVTQSSRYLVKRTGEKVFLECVQDMDHENMFWYRQDPGLGLRLIYFSYDVKMKEKGDIPEGYSVSREKKERFSLILESASTNQTSMYLCASSSIPLQYNEQFFGPGTRLTVL.

This clone was observed a few times. V gene TRBV11-2 combines with J gene TRBJ2-1, with 7 nucleotides matching TRBD1. V lost 10 bases to trimming and J lost 2 bases; unmatched junction nucleotides: 11. The CDR3 is made up of 15 amino acids. CDR1 and CDR2 from the germline V gene are SGHAT and FQNNGV. The CDR3 region is CATQQQTGPYNEQFF. DNA for the CDR3: TGTGCCACCCAGCAACAGACAGGGCCCTACAATGAGCAGTTCTTC.

The CDR3: CASREDTTNTEAFF. CDR3 DNA: TGTGCCAGCAGGGAGGACACTACGAACACTGAAGCTTTCTTT. The rearrangement uses TRBV6-5 and TRBJ1-1; possible D gene TRBD1, 5 bases. Germline V gives CDR1 MNHEY, CDR2 SVGAGI. V was clipped by 6 bases and J by 1 base, with 12 bases between them. This CDR3 comprises 14 residues.

This clone has just a few counts. The chain uses TRBV12-3 or TRBV12-4 and TRBJ1-2; D is perhaps TRBD1 (6 bases). Trimming left V 7 bases short and J 3 bases short, with 12 bases between. The CDR3 runs to 13 residues. In DNA, the CDR3 is TGTGCCAGCACCGAACAGGGATACTATGGCTACACCTTC. Translated: CASTEQGYYGYTF.

CDR3 nucleotide sequence: TGTGCCAGCAGCCCCCGGGACAGGGCCAATCAGCCCCAGCATTTT. Its protein is CASSPRDRANQPQHF. The chain couples TRBV7-2 to TRBJ1-5; 9 bases line up with TRBD1. Per germline, CDR1 SGHTA and CDR2 FQGNSA. The CDR3 extends over 15 amino acids. Trimming at V came to 5 bases and at J to 3 bases, leaving 5 bases not matched to a gene.

This clone was found once. V gene TRBV5-8 combines with J gene TRBJ2-5; tentative D call: TRBD1 (6 bases). Germline values: CDR1 SGHTS, CDR2 YDEGEE. V lost 4 bases to trimming and J lost 5 bases, with 18 bases between them. The CDR3 contains 15 residues. DNA of the CDR3: TGTGCCAGCAGCAGGGACACCCGCTGGGGGGAGACCCAGTACTTC. It translates to CASSRDTRWGETQYF.

The CDR3 coding sequence is TGTGCCTGGAGCCCGGCAGGGGAACAGCCCCAGCATTTT. Its protein product is CAWSPAGEQPQHF. The chain uses TRBV30 and TRBJ1-5, with D possibly being TRBD1 (6 bases). CDR3 length equals 13 residues. The germline gives CDR1 GTSNPN, CDR2 SVGIG (reference sequence). Between the trimmed V and J ends, which lost 3 bases and 7 bases, there was a span of 13 bases.

This sequence joins TRBV11-2 and TRBJ1-1, with unresolved D. The V gene's germline CDR1 is SGHAT and CDR2 FQNNGV. CDR3 size: 13 residues. V lost 5 bases to trimming and J lost 1 base, with 8 bases between them. CDR3 sequence: CASSQTSNTEAFF. DNA of the CDR3: TGTGCCAGCAGCCAAACCTCGAACACTGAAGCTTTCTTT.

This chain uses TRBV4-2 with TRBJ1-1; the D is unclear. CDR1 LGHNA and CDR2 YNFKEQ come from the germline V gene. The V end was cut by 1 base, the J end by 2 bases, with 5 bases between. This CDR3 has 13 amino acids. DNA of the CDR3: TGTGCCAGCAGCCAAGGGGATAACACTGAAGCTTTCTTT. This sequence encodes CASSQGDNTEAFF.

The chain has TRBV28 and TRBJ2-7; D perhaps matches TRBD2 (5 bases). This CDR3 has 11 residues. The V and J ends lost 10 bases and 3 bases respectively, with 10 bases between them. Germline lookup yields CDR1 MDHEN and CDR2 SYDVKM. The CDR3 bases are TGTGCCACCGCCGGGAACTACGAGCAGTACGTC. It yields the protein CATAGNYEQYV.

The chain couples TRBV5-4 to TRBJ1-6, with D unresolved. This CDR3 has 15 amino acids. Trimming left V 3 bases short and J 6 bases short, with 13 bases between. Germline lookup yields CDR1 SGHNT and CDR2 YYREEE (reference sequence). The CDR3 sequence is CASSSDPNSNSPLHF. The CDR3 nucleotides read TGTGCCAGCAGCTCGGACCCAAACTCTAATTCACCCCTCCACTTT.

This chain joins TRBV5-5 and TRBJ2-3; D not certain. This CDR3 has 14 residues. From germline, CDR1 is SGHKS and CDR2 YYEKEE (reference sequence). The V and J ends lost 7 bases and 1 base respectively, with 13 bases between them. CDR3 region: CASLNSGRTDTQYF. CDR3 coding DNA: TGTGCCAGCCTAAATTCCGGTCGCACAGATACGCAGTATTTT. Full variable domain (missing parts from reference TRBV5-5 and TRBJ2-3): DAGVTQSPTHLIKTRGQQVTLRCSPISGHKSVSWYQQVLGQGPQFIFQYYEKEERGRGNFPDRFSARQFPNYSSELNVNALLLGDSALYLCASLNSGRTDTQYFGPGTRLTVL.